Each of the 26 T cell receptor beta chains below was sequenced from the same sample in a study of early T cells in non-severe SARS-CoV-2 infection. TCRdb fed the 5' RACE reads into MiXCR, producing one record per CDR3 protein. Counted here are about 64,000 distinct CDR3 sequences, around 13% occurring once; the ten biggest clones make up around 4.3%. Sequencing used whole blood. These receptors were obtained from an adult who was a healthcare worker with PCR-confirmed SARS-CoV-2 infection or an uninfected control (not recorded which).

This clonotype was seen a handful of times. V usage is TRBV20-1 and J usage is TRBJ2-3; 9 nucleotides align to TRBD2. V trimming: 5 bases; J trimming: 2 bases; junction bases outside the gene matches: 5. The CDR3 consists of 14 residues. CDR1 is DFQATT, CDR2 SNEGSKA, per germline (reference sequence). CDR3: CSAELAGITDTQYF. CDR3 nucleotide sequence: TGCAGTGCTGAGCTAGCGGGGATCACAGATACGCAGTATTTT.

This clonotype was seen a handful of times. The J gene is TRBJ2-1, the V gene TRBV29-1, with D perhaps matching TRBD2 (6 bases). This CDR3 region has 15 residues. Deletions cut 7 bases from V and 1 base from J, with 17 bases between. Germline CDR1 is SQVTM and CDR2 is ANQGSEA. CDR3 DNA sequence: TGCAGCGGCAACCCCGGAGGAGGGTCCTACAATGAGCAGTTCTTC. It yields the protein CSGNPGGGSYNEQFF.

This clonotype was observed many times. The chain links TRBV5-1 to TRBJ1-1, with no clear D. The ends were cut back, 5 bases at V and 0 bases at J, with 8 bases in the middle. Germline CDR1 SGHRS, CDR2 YFSETQ. This CDR3 region has 13 residues. Written as DNA, the CDR3 is TGCGCCAGCAGTCCTGGAATGAACACTGAAGCTTTCTTT. It specifies CASSPGMNTEAFF.

This clonotype was recorded a few times. This sequence joins TRBV5-5 and TRBJ2-2, with 7 bases that match TRBD2. CDR1 and CDR2 (germline): SGHKS, YYEKEE (reference sequence). V lost 4 bases, J lost 6 bases, and 21 bases stayed unmatched. CDR3 length equals 19 residues. Written as DNA, the CDR3 is TGTGCCAGCAGCCGAGCTATGTTTTCTTCGCGGGGGTCGTCCGGGGAGCTGTTTTTT. Translated: CASSRAMFSSRGSSGELFF.

This clonotype was detected a few times. The chain has TRBV20-1 and TRBJ2-7, with 7 bases fitting TRBD1. Germline V gene data show CDR1 as DFQATT and CDR2 as SNEGSKA (reference sequence). With 2 bases clipped from V and 2 bases from J, the junction kept 6 bases outside the gene matches. The CDR3 covers 14 residues. In nucleotides, the CDR3 is TGCAGTGCTAGAATGGCGACAGGGACCTACGAGCAGTACTTC. This encodes CSARMATGTYEQYF.

J is TRBJ2-3 and V is TRBV9, with D tentatively TRBD2 (5 bases). Germline CDR1 reads SGDLS; CDR2 reads YYNGEE. There are 13 residues in the CDR3. V lost 0 bases and J lost 4, with 6 bases in between. The CDR3 DNA follows: TGTGCCAGCAGCGTAGGAGGGCCAGATACGCAGTATTTT. This codes for CASSVGGPDTQYF.

This clonotype was observed a few times. CDR3 in amino acids: CASSFRDTNNEQFF. The CDR3 DNA reads TGCGCCAGCAGCTTCCGGGACACAAACAATGAGCAGTTCTTC. V is TRBV5-1 and J is TRBJ2-1, with D possibly TRBD1 on 6 matching bases. The CDR3 is 14 amino acids. The germline gives CDR1 SGHRS, CDR2 YFSETQ. V was clipped by 2 bases and J by 5 bases, with 11 bases between them.

The rearrangement links TRBV5-4 to TRBJ2-3, with D possibly being TRBD2 (6 bases). V gave up 2 bases and J gave up 2 bases, with 15 bases separating them. The germline CDR1 and CDR2 sequences are SGHNT and YYREEE (reference sequence). There are 16 residues in the CDR3. As DNA, the CDR3 is TGTGCCAGCAGCTTAAACCGGGACTTTACCACAGATACGCAGTATTTT. This gives the protein CASSLNRDFTTDTQYF. The full variable domain, rest sourced from reference TRBV5-4 and TRBJ2-3, is ETGVTQSPTHLIKTRGQQVTLRCSSQSGHNTVSWYQQALGQGPQFIFQYYREEENGRGNFPPRFSGLQFPNYSSELNVNALELDDSALYLCASSLNRDFTTDTQYFGPGTRLTVL.

The sample holds a few counts of this clonotype. The chain recombines TRBV12-3 or TRBV12-4 with TRBJ2-2; maybe TRBD1 (5 bases). The CDR3 is 14 residues long. V lost 2 bases, J lost 7 bases, and 11 bases lay in between. DNA of the CDR3: TGTGCCAGCAGTTTACTCTCAGGGAACGGGGAGCTGTTTTTT. This codes for CASSLLSGNGELFF.

The V gene is TRBV12-3 or TRBV12-4, the J gene TRBJ2-5, with D perhaps TRBD2 (6 bases). The CDR3 consists of 14 residues. V lost 3 bases, J lost 0 bases, and 8 bases lay in between. CDR3 loop: CASSLGGYQETQYF. CDR3 in DNA: TGTGCCAGCAGTTTGGGGGGTTACCAAGAGACCCAGTACTTC.

The V and J genes are TRBV10-3 and TRBJ2-7; D is possibly TRBD1 or TRBD2 (6 bases each). The CDR3 consists of 13 residues. Trimming took 10 bases from V and 2 from J, leaving 15 bases between them. Looked up from germline, CDR1 is ENHRY and CDR2 is SYGVKD. The CDR3 DNA sequence: TGTGCCACCACCCGGGGGCGAACCTACGAGCAGTACTTC. Translated, it gives CATTRGRTYEQYF.

The V gene is TRBV7-2, the J gene TRBJ1-1, with 8 bases lining up with TRBD1. The CDR3 totals 15 residues. V gave up 2 bases and J gave up 3 bases; unmatched junction bases: 5. Germline loops: CDR1 SGHTA, CDR2 FQGNSA. CDR3 nucleotides: TGTGCCAGCAGCTTAAGGCCGACAGGGGACACTGAAGCTTTCTTT. It yields the protein CASSLRPTGDTEAFF.

This chain links TRBV7-9 with TRBJ2-1, with D perhaps being TRBD1 or TRBD2 (5 bases each). The germline gives CDR1 SEHNR, CDR2 FQNEAQ (reference sequence). Trimming took 5 bases from V and 7 from J, leaving 18 bases between them. This CDR3 is 15 amino acids long. CDR3 residues: CASSLRDGAINEQFF. CDR3 in DNA: TGTGCCAGCAGCCTCCGGGACGGAGCGATTAATGAGCAGTTCTTC.

This chain links TRBV25-1 with TRBJ1-4; TRBD1 might be the D (6 bases). This CDR3 region has 14 residues. Trimming took 8 bases from V and 2 from J, leaving 12 bases between them. Germline assignment: CDR1 MGHDK and CDR2 SYGVNS. CDR3 sequence (DNA): TGTGCCAGCGGCGAGGGGGGGACTAATGAAAAACTGTTTTTT. Translating gives CASGEGGTNEKLFF.

V is TRBV5-1 and J is TRBJ2-7; D is undetermined. From germline, CDR1 is SGHRS and CDR2 YFSETQ. The CDR3 has 14 residues. The ends were cut back, 0 bases at V and 1 base at J, with 8 bases in the middle. The CDR3: CASSLVYGSYEQYF. CDR3 coding DNA: TGCGCCAGCAGCTTGGTTTACGGGTCCTACGAGCAGTACTTC.

The genes are TRBV7-2 and TRBJ2-4, with TRBD2 matching over 7 bases. The length of the CDR3 is 14 residues. The germline gives CDR1 SGHTA, CDR2 FQGNSA. Trimming took 1 base from V and 11 from J; bases not matched to a gene: 8. CDR3 region: CASSLGHTAGVQYF. The CDR3 bases are TGTGCCAGCAGCTTAGGACATACGGCGGGGGTTCAGTACTTC.

V usage is TRBV4-3 and J usage is TRBJ2-7, with 8 positions matching TRBD1. This CDR3 has 15 amino acids. The germline V gene encodes CDR1 LGHNA and CDR2 YSLEER. After removal of 1 base from V and 4 bases from J, the junction contained 6 bases not matched to a gene. The CDR3 sequence: CASSQGIRGPYEQYF. CDR3 bases: TGCGCCAGCAGCCAAGGGATCAGGGGGCCTTACGAGCAGTACTTC.

This clonotype appeared a few times. The genes are TRBV11-2 and TRBJ2-1, with D unclear. The V gene's germline CDR1 is SGHAT and CDR2 FQNNGV. This CDR3 comprises 15 residues. Trimming removed 3 bases at V and 0 bases at J, with 9 bases between. The CDR3 DNA reads as TGTGCCAGCAGCTTCACCTCTAGCTCCTACAATGAGCAGTTCTTC. This gives the protein CASSFTSSSYNEQFF.

This clonotype showed up just a few times. Here the CDR3 reads CASSQADTYNEQFF. The CDR3 nucleotides read TGTGCCAGCAGCCAAGCAGATACCTACAATGAGCAGTTCTTC. The rearrangement joins TRBV5-4 to TRBJ2-1, with D unclear. Per germline, CDR1 SGHNT and CDR2 YYREEE (reference sequence). Trimming stripped 4 bases from V and 2 bases from J, with 10 bases between. This CDR3 has 14 residues.

Remarks on this clonotype: An end of the junction does not agree with germline; a read error may underlie this. This sequence joins TRBV12-3 or TRBV12-4 and TRBJ2-2; 8 positions agree with TRBD2. There are 14 residues in the CDR3. CDR3 bases: TGTGCCAGCAATTTACGGGAGGGGACCGGGGAGCTGTTTTTT. Its translation is CASNLREGTGELFF.

There are many counts of this clonotype. The rearrangement joins TRBV18 to TRBJ1-6; D remains unclear. The CDR3 consists of 13 residues. Germline CDR1 reads KGHSH; CDR2 reads LQKENI. V gave up 2 bases and J gave up 13 bases, with 12 bases separating them. In nucleotides, the CDR3 is TGTGCCAGCTCACCAAATGAGGGTAACCCCCTCCACTTT. Residues: CASSPNEGNPLHF.

The CDR3 here is CASSFEDSGELFF. The CDR3 coding sequence is TGTGCCAGCAGTTTCGAGGACTCCGGGGAGCTGTTTTTT. This rearrangement joins TRBV6-2 or TRBV6-3 to TRBJ2-2, with TRBD2 as a possible D gene (5 bases). The germline CDR1 and CDR2 sequences are MNHEY and SVGEGT. The CDR3 loop spans 13 amino acids. V dropped 4 bases and J dropped 6 bases, with 9 bases sitting between them.

The chain links TRBV27 to TRBJ2-7; D might be TRBD1 or TRBD2, each matching 6 bases. CDR1 and CDR2 (germline): MNHEY, SMNVEV (reference sequence). CDR3 length: 15 amino acids. Trimming pared 8 bases from V and 2 bases from J, leaving 19 bases between. The CDR3 here is CASGPSFGGPYEQYF. The DNA of the CDR3 is TGTGCCAGCGGACCCTCGTTCGGGGGCCCCTACGAGCAGTACTTC.

This clonotype came up a few times. This chain uses TRBV5-1 with TRBJ2-2; 12 bases map to TRBD1. The CDR3 is 18 amino acids. J gave up 3 bases and V 2 bases, and 8 bases lay outside the gene matches. Germline CDR1 is SGHRS and CDR2 is YFSETQ. The CDR3 bases are TGCGCCAGCAGCTTACCGGGACAGGGGGCTTACCACACCGGGGAGCTGTTTTTT. This translates into CASSLPGQGAYHTGELFF.

This clonotype was counted between two and nine times. The chain couples TRBV6-5 to TRBJ1-1; the D is unclear. CDR1 and CDR2 from the germline V gene are MNHEY and SVGAGI. Between the trimmed V and J ends, which lost 7 bases and 5 bases, there was a span of 11 bases. The CDR3 is 12 amino acids. The CDR3 loop is CASTRAGTEAFF. The CDR3 bases are TGTGCCAGCACTCGCGCCGGAACTGAAGCTTTCTTT.

The rearrangement links TRBV3-1 to TRBJ1-1, with a tentative D call TRBD1 (6 bases). Germline CDR1 LGHDT, CDR2 YNNKEL (reference sequence). The ends were cut back, 2 bases at V and 3 bases at J, with 10 bases in the middle. The CDR3 covers 14 residues. CDR3 sequence reads: CASSQRQAYTEAFF. DNA for the CDR3: TGTGCCAGCAGCCAAAGACAGGCTTACACTGAAGCTTTCTTT.